The 32 T cell receptor beta chains given below trace back to one sample, sequenced in a study of Tregs in tolerant kidney transplant recipients. Assay used: immunoSEQ multiplex PCR; TCRdb lists only in-frame clones, some missing. This sample has approximately 66,000 clones, with approximately 85% found just once. The source material was Tregs from blood, sampled before the transplant. These receptors were collected from a human donor who received a combined kidney and bone marrow transplant.

The genes are TRBV5-1 and TRBJ2-7, with no clear D. CDR3 length equals 13 residues. V was pared by 4 bases and J by 4 bases, with 12 bases between. Germline V gene lookup returns CDR1 SGHRS and CDR2 YFSETQ. CDR3 DNA sequence: TGCGCCAGCAGCCCCCAGGACGGGTACGAGCAGTACTTC. Residues: CASSPQDGYEQYF. The whole variable domain, remainder taken from reference TRBV5-1 and TRBJ2-7, is KAGVTQTPRYLIKTRGQQVTLSCSPISGHRSVSWYQQTPGQGLQFLFEYFSETQRNKGNFPGRFSGRQFSNSRSEMNVSTLELGDSALYLCASSPQDGYEQYFGPGTRLTVT.

V gene TRBV27 combines with J gene TRBJ1-1; TRBD1 matches 8 bases. Looked up from germline, CDR1 is MNHEY and CDR2 is SMNVEV (reference sequence). The CDR3 covers 16 residues. The ends lost 0 bases at V and 4 bases at J; junction bases unmatched: 7. CDR3 coding DNA: TGTGCCAGCAGTTTATCGCAGGGGGCGCAGAGCACTGAAGCTTTCTTT. Translated, it gives CASSLSQGAQSTEAFF.

This chain joins TRBV28 and TRBJ1-6; D is uncertain. CDR1 and CDR2 from the germline V gene are MDHEN and SYDVKM. This CDR3 spans 15 amino acids. Trimming pared 7 bases from V and 6 bases from J, leaving 16 bases between. The CDR3 DNA reads as TGTGCCAGCACCCCACCGGGGATTATTAATTCACCCCTCCACTTT. It codes for CASTPPGIINSPLHF.

This clone was recorded only once. This rearrangement joins TRBV7-8 to TRBJ1-1, with D unclear. Per the germline V gene, CDR1 is SGHVS and CDR2 is FQNEAQ. The CDR3 sequence is 15 residues long. The germline V and J ends were trimmed by 5 bases and 3 bases, with 16 bases remaining between them. CDR3 sequence: CASSPNPGIHTEAFF. CDR3 DNA: TGTGCCAGCAGCCCAAACCCCGGGATCCACACTGAAGCTTTCTTT.

CDR3 in DNA: TGTGCCAGCAGCCACCCGGCGGGCTTTACCACAGATACGCAGTATTTT. It specifies CASSHPAGFTTDTQYF. The chain uses TRBV5-5 and TRBJ2-3, with D possibly TRBD2 on 5 matching bases. Trimming took 4 bases from V and 2 from J, leaving 17 bases between them. The CDR3 sequence is 16 residues long. CDR1 and CDR2 from the germline V gene are SGHKS and YYEKEE (reference sequence).

With respect to this clone: One end of the junction fails to match germline, which may point to a read error. The gene calls are TRBV18 and TRBJ2-1; D might be TRBD1 or TRBD2, each matching 5 bases. Germline CDR1 is KGHSH and CDR2 is LQKENI. The CDR3 is 14 amino acids. CDR3 bases: TGTGCCAGCTCACCACCTTTGGGACCGAATGAGCGGTTCTTC. Translation: CASSPPLGPNERFF. The variable domain in full, with the rest retrieved from reference TRBV18 and TRBJ2-1, is NAGVMQNPRHLVRRRGQEARLRCSPMKGHSHVYWYRQLPEEGLKFMVYLQKENIIDESGMPKERFSAEFPKEGPSILRIQQVVRGDSAAYFCASSPPLGPNERFFGPGTRLTVL.

This clone is a singleton in its sample. V gene TRBV6-5 combines with J gene TRBJ2-1, with TRBD2 identical over 9 bases. The CDR3 sequence is 16 residues long. V lost 1 base, J lost 7 bases, and 8 bases stayed unmatched. From germline, CDR1 is MNHEY and CDR2 SVGAGI. In nucleotides, the CDR3 is TGTGCCAGCAGTTACTTTGTTAGCGGGAGTTCTAATGAGCAGTTCTTC. It encodes CASSYFVSGSSNEQFF.

J is TRBJ2-7 and V is TRBV27; 10 bases fit TRBD2. Germline V gives CDR1 MNHEY, CDR2 SMNVEV (reference sequence). The CDR3 extends over 15 amino acids. Trimming cost V 6 bases and J 1 base; bases outside gene matches: 6. CDR3 sequence (DNA): TGTGCCAGCAGGCCCGCAGCGGGAGGGTCCTACGAGCAGTACTTC. This translates into CASRPAAGGSYEQYF.

The rearrangement joins TRBV6-5 to TRBJ1-2; no reliable D call. Germline V gives CDR1 MNHEY, CDR2 SVGAGI. The V and J ends lost 4 bases and 2 bases respectively, with 14 bases between them. There are 15 residues in the CDR3. CDR3 sequence reads: CASSSPKSRNYGYTF. The CDR3 coding sequence is TGTGCCAGCAGTTCCCCCAAAAGCAGGAACTATGGCTACACCTTC.

The genes are TRBV5-3 and TRBJ2-5; maybe TRBD1 (6 bases). TRBV5-3 is flagged as an ORF with uncertain function. Trimming left V 2 bases short and J 4 bases short, with 15 bases between. This CDR3 has 15 residues. CDR3 DNA: TGTGCCAGAAGCTTCGGAAAAAGAGGGGGAGAGACCCAGTACTTC. Translation gives CARSFGKRGGETQYF.

This clone was found a few times. J is TRBJ1-2 and V is TRBV6-5; D gene unclear. This CDR3 has 14 amino acids. Looked up from germline, CDR1 is MNHEY and CDR2 is SVGAGI. Trimming shortened V by 7 bases and J by 0 bases, and 12 bases separated the two germline ends. The CDR3 DNA sequence: TGTGCCAGCACTCCGACTCCCACTAACTATGGCTACACCTTC. It specifies CASTPTPTNYGYTF.

The V call is TRBV6-5, the J call TRBJ1-4; no definite D call. The CDR3 runs to 13 residues. Germline V gene data show CDR1 as MNHEY and CDR2 as SVGAGI. Trimming cost V 0 bases and J 14 bases, with 13 bases left between them. CDR3 sequence: CASSYSSRQLLFF. CDR3 sequence (DNA): TGTGCCAGCAGTTACTCATCCCGGCAGCTGCTGTTTTTT.

The chain links TRBV19 to TRBJ2-1; D unresolved. CDR1 and CDR2 from the germline V gene are LNHDA and SQIVND (reference sequence). CDR3 length: 13 residues. The ends were cut back, 3 bases at V and 9 bases at J, with 12 bases in the middle. This CDR3 is CASSIWAVSEQFF. The CDR3 coding sequence is TGTGCCAGTAGTATCTGGGCCGTTAGTGAGCAGTTCTTC.

The chain has TRBV5-4 and TRBJ2-2; D is possibly TRBD1 (6 bases). Germline values: CDR1 SGHNT, CDR2 YYREEE (reference sequence). This CDR3 region has 18 residues. Trimming took 4 bases from V and 4 from J, leaving 23 bases between them. CDR3: CASSRRITGSVGTGELFF. The CDR3 nucleotides are TGTGCCAGCAGCCGCCGAATTACAGGGTCGGTGGGCACCGGGGAGCTGTTTTTT. The variable domain in full, with the rest retrieved from reference TRBV5-4 and TRBJ2-2, is ETGVTQSPTHLIKTRGQQVTLRCSSQSGHNTVSWYQQALGQGPQFIFQYYREEENGRGNFPPRFSGLQFPNYSSELNVNALELDDSALYLCASSRRITGSVGTGELFFGEGSRLTVL.

The chain employs TRBV6-6 and TRBJ1-2; D is possibly TRBD1 (6 bases). Between the trimmed V and J ends, which lost 5 bases and 4 bases, there was a span of 17 bases. CDR1 is MNHNY, CDR2 SVGAGI, per germline (reference sequence). The CDR3 extends over 15 amino acids. The CDR3 sequence: CASSLLAGGSYGYTF. DNA of the CDR3: TGTGCCAGCAGTCTATTAGCCGGGGGCAGCTATGGCTACACCTTC.

This rearrangement joins TRBV9 to TRBJ2-7; D gene ambiguous. CDR3 size: 14 residues. Germline V gene data show CDR1 as SGDLS and CDR2 as YYNGEE. Trimming took off 4 bases at V and 7 bases at J, with 18 bases between the two ends. The CDR3 sequence is CASSPSVVGSEQYF. CDR3 bases: TGTGCCAGCAGCCCCAGTGTTGTCGGGTCGGAGCAGTACTTC.

The rearrangement joins TRBV28 to TRBJ2-5, with a weak D call TRBD2 (5 bases). CDR1 MDHEN and CDR2 SYDVKM come from the germline V gene. V was clipped by 6 bases and J by 7 bases, with 21 bases between them. The CDR3 consists of 15 residues. CDR3 sequence (DNA): TGTGCCAGCAGCCATCGGACTGCTAGGGATCCGACCCAGTACTTC. Encoded protein: CASSHRTARDPTQYF. The variable domain in full, with the rest retrieved from reference TRBV28 and TRBJ2-5, is DVKVTQSSRYLVKRTGEKVFLECVQDMDHENMFWYRQDPGLGLRLIYFSYDVKMKEKGDIPEGYSVSREKKERFSLILESASTNQTSMYLCASSHRTARDPTQYFGPGTRLLVL.

The chain couples TRBV7-2 to TRBJ2-1; tentative D call: TRBD2 (5 bases). There are 12 residues in the CDR3. V gave up 4 bases and J gave up 9 bases, with 10 bases separating them. CDR1 is SGHTA and CDR2 is FQGNSA in the germline V gene. The CDR3 DNA sequence: TGTGCCAGCAGCTATCGAGGGAGTGAGCAGTTCTTC. As protein: CASSYRGSEQFF.

This chain joins TRBV23-1 and TRBJ2-5; D possibly uses TRBD1 or TRBD2 (5 bases each). TRBV23-1 is an open reading frame whose function is uncertain. With 6 bases removed from V and 1 base from J, the gap between germline ends came to 9 bases. This CDR3 spans 13 amino acids. The CDR3 bases are TGCGCCAGCAGGCAGGGACCCCAAGAGACCCAGTACTTC. Its translation: CASRQGPQETQYF.

The chain recombines TRBV5-1 with TRBJ1-4; perhaps TRBD1 as D (5 bases). Trimming removed 1 base from V and 5 bases from J, with 9 bases in between. Germline CDR1 and CDR2: SGHRS and YFSETQ. This CDR3 is built from 14 residues. The CDR3 loop is CASSLRGRNEKLFF. CDR3 nucleotide sequence: TGCGCCAGCAGCTTGAGGGGACGCAATGAAAAACTGTTTTTT.

The rearrangement uses TRBV2 and TRBJ2-1, with D tentatively TRBD1 (5 bases). The length of the CDR3 is 12 residues. V was clipped by 7 bases and J by 4 bases, with 8 bases between them. Per the germline V gene, CDR1 is SNHLY and CDR2 is FYNNEI. DNA of the CDR3: TGTGCCAGCACCGACAGATACAATGAGCAGTTCTTC. Amino acid sequence: CASTDRYNEQFF.

The chain links TRBV30 to TRBJ2-7; TRBD1 might be the D (6 bases). Trimming stripped 3 bases from V and 6 bases from J, with 12 bases between. Looked up from germline, CDR1 is GTSNPN and CDR2 is SVGIG (reference sequence). The CDR3 length is 12 residues. The CDR3 DNA sequence: TGTGCCTGGAGCTCCAGGGGAAGCGAGCAGTACTTC. It specifies CAWSSRGSEQYF.

The gene calls are TRBV7-2 and TRBJ2-1; a weak D match, TRBD1 (6 bases). Germline assignment: CDR1 SGHTA and CDR2 FQGNSA. V lost 1 base and J lost 6, with 10 bases in between. This CDR3 spans 14 amino acids. The CDR3 bases are TGTGCCAGCAGCTTAGATAGGGGGTTCAATGAGCAGTTCTTC. Its translation is CASSLDRGFNEQFF.

V gene TRBV5-6 combines with J gene TRBJ1-2; possible D gene TRBD1, 6 bases. Trimming cost V 1 base and J 8 bases, with 6 bases left between them. Germline loops: CDR1 SGHDT, CDR2 YYEEEE. This CDR3 has 11 residues. The CDR3 DNA reads as TGTGCCAGCAGCTTGCAGGGGGGCTACACCTTC. Translating gives CASSLQGGYTF. Variable domain in full (rest from reference TRBV5-6 and TRBJ1-2): DAGVTQSPTHLIKTRGQQVTLRCSPKSGHDTVSWYQQALGQGPQFIFQYYEEEERQRGNFPDRFSGHQFPNYSSELNVNALLLGDSALYLCASSLQGGYTFGSGTRLTVV.

The chain combines TRBV5-4 with TRBJ2-7; 8 positions match TRBD2. The J segment lost 1 base and the V segment lost 0 bases, leaving 3 bases of the junction unmatched. The CDR3 covers 15 residues. Germline-derived CDR1 and CDR2 are SGHNT and YYREEE (reference sequence). The CDR3 loop reads CASSLGAGGSYEQYF. The DNA of the CDR3 is TGTGCCAGCAGCTTGGGTGCGGGAGGTTCCTACGAGCAGTACTTC.

The chain has TRBV5-1 and TRBJ2-3; 9 nucleotides match TRBD1. The CDR3 is made up of 18 amino acids. CDR1 is SGHRS, CDR2 YFSETQ, per germline. V shed 4 bases, J shed 6 bases, and the junction held 18 bases outside the gene matches. For the CDR3, the DNA is TGCGCCAGCAGCGAATTACTCCTCGGGACAGGGATTGGGGATACGCAGTATTTT. Protein product: CASSELLLGTGIGDTQYF.

The gene calls are TRBV29-1 and TRBJ2-7, with no clear D. The V end was cut by 6 bases, the J end by 3 bases, with 12 bases between. From germline, CDR1 is SQVTM and CDR2 ANQGSEA. The CDR3 loop spans 12 amino acids. The CDR3 reads CSVLLGNYEQYF. CDR3 in DNA: TGCAGCGTACTTCTTGGGAACTACGAGCAGTACTTC.

Here the CDR3 reads CAWSVKRPYEQYF. CDR3 nucleotide sequence: TGTGCCTGGAGTGTAAAACGCCCGTACGAGCAGTACTTC. The chain is built from TRBV30 and TRBJ2-7; D gene ambiguous. The CDR3 runs 13 residues. V lost 0 bases to trimming and J lost 4 bases, with 10 bases between them. CDR1 and CDR2 from the germline V gene are GTSNPN and SVGIG (reference sequence).

Written as DNA, the CDR3 is TGTGCCAGCAGCTTTTTGTTCAACCCGGCCTATGGCTACACCTTC. It codes for CASSFLFNPAYGYTF. The chain is built from TRBV5-4 and TRBJ1-2; D remains unclear. Germline loops: CDR1 SGHNT, CDR2 YYREEE (reference sequence). The CDR3 extends over 15 amino acids. V was shortened by 2 bases and J by 4 bases, with 15 bases between the two germline ends.

This clone was detected once. The chain links TRBV10-1 to TRBJ1-5; D is uncertain. The CDR3 is made up of 16 amino acids. CDR1 WNHNN and CDR2 SYGVQD come from the germline V gene (reference sequence). V lost 4 bases and J 4 bases, leaving 17 bases between the germline ends. The CDR3 sequence is CASSGLAPKKNQPQHF. The CDR3 nucleotides read TGCGCCAGCAGTGGTTTGGCCCCAAAGAAAAATCAGCCCCAGCATTTT.

This rearrangement joins TRBV5-1 to TRBJ2-5; 11 bases are shared with TRBD2. Losses at the gene ends were 4 bases for V and 4 bases for J; bases not matched to a gene: 6. This CDR3 region has 15 residues. CDR1 and CDR2 (germline): SGHRS, YFSETQ. CDR3 sequence (DNA): TGCGCCAGCAGCGGTAGCGGGGGGGCGGGAGAGACCCAGTACTTC. As protein: CASSGSGGAGETQYF.

V gene TRBV10-2 combines with J gene TRBJ1-1; D possibly corresponds to TRBD1 (5 bases). The CDR3 has 15 residues. V lost 6 bases and J 2 bases, leaving 16 bases between the germline ends. In germline, CDR1 is WSHSY, CDR2 SAAADI. CDR3 in amino acids: CASSHGRVGNTEAFF. The CDR3 DNA reads TGCGCCAGCAGCCACGGCAGGGTTGGAAACACTGAAGCTTTCTTT.